Listed below are T cell receptor beta chains from one sample, sequenced in a study of T-cell reconstitution after alpha-beta-depleted transplantation in children. TCRdb passed the PCR reads through MiXCR, listing each CDR3 protein once. The sample comprises hundreds of thousands of distinct CDR3 sequences, over 9.5% of which are singletons, and 4% to 5% rests with the top ten. The specimen comprised PBMCs from the stem cell graft donor, sampled from the stem cell graft. The receptors here all came from a human donor who donated a stem cell graft to a child with acute myeloid leukemia. CDR3s include the opening cysteine and the closing phenylalanine or tryptophan. The D gene is left open where the match is weak. The size entry is marked missing in some rows and otherwise reads once, few, many or a size class.

size: .; D: .; V: TRBV20-1; J: TRBJ1-6; DNA: TGCAGTGCTAGAGGGGGAGGGACGGATTCACCCCTCCACTTT; CDR3: CSARGGGTDSPLHF
size: .; D: TRBD1; V: TRBV14; J: TRBJ2-7; DNA: TGTGCCAGCAGCCCGGACAGGGGTAGTTGGGAGCAGTACTTC; CDR3: CASSPDRGSWEQYF
size: few; D: TRBD2; V: TRBV4-1; J: TRBJ2-3; DNA: TGCGCCAGCAGCCAAGTGCTGCGGGAGAAGGTAGATACGCAGTATTTT; CDR3: CASSQVLREKVDTQYF
size: many; D: TRBD2; V: TRBV19; J: TRBJ2-1; DNA: TGTGCCAGTAGTAGCGGGGCTAGCGGCACGGGGTACAATGAGCAGTTCTTC; CDR3: CASSSGASGTGYNEQFF
size: .; D: .; V: TRBV10-3; J: TRBJ1-2; DNA: TGTGCCATCTGGGCGGGGGCCGGGCCCTATGGCTACACCTTC; CDR3: CAIWAGAGPYGYTF
size: .; D: TRBD1; V: TRBV19; J: TRBJ2-2; DNA: TGTGCCAGTAGGACTACAGGGGCGAACACCGGGGAGCTGTTTTTT; CDR3: CASRTTGANTGELFF
size: many; D: .; V: TRBV9; J: TRBJ2-3; DNA: TGTGCCAGCAGCGTAGGAGCGGGCCCTAGCACAGATACGCAGTATTTT; CDR3: CASSVGAGPSTDTQYF
size: .; D: .; V: TRBV6-2/TRBV6-3; J: TRBJ2-1; DNA: TGTGCCAGCAATCTGGAGCGGACCTACAATGAGCAGTTCTTC; CDR3: CASNLERTYNEQFF
size: .; D: TRBD2; V: TRBV10-3; J: TRBJ2-6; DNA: TGTGCCACCCGGACTAGCGGGAGGGCCAAGGGGGCCAACGTCCTGACTTTC; CDR3: CATRTSGRAKGANVLTF
size: few; D: .; V: TRBV4-2; J: TRBJ1-1; DNA: TGTGCCAGCAGCCAAGGAGGCACCAGCGGGAACACTGAAGCTTTCTTT; CDR3: CASSQGGTSGNTEAFF
size: .; D: .; V: TRBV27; J: TRBJ1-5; DNA: TGTGCCAGCGGCCCTCTGTTGGGGGGGCTTGGCAATCAGCCCCAGCATTTT; CDR3: CASGPLLGGLGNQPQHF
size: few; D: .; V: TRBV12-5; J: TRBJ2-5; DNA: TGTGCTAGTGGATCCTATAGCCGAACCCAAGAGACCCAGTACTTC; CDR3: CASGSYSRTQETQYF
size: few; D: .; V: TRBV27; J: TRBJ1-1; DNA: TGTGCCAGCAGAACATGGGGTGAAACTGAAGCTTTCTTT; CDR3: CASRTWGETEAFF
size: few; D: TRBD2; V: TRBV3-1; J: TRBJ2-1; DNA: TGTGCCAGCAGTCCAAGGTCCCCTAGCGGGATATACAATGAGCAGTTCTTC; CDR3: CASSPRSPSGIYNEQFF
size: many; D: .; V: TRBV28; J: TRBJ2-1; DNA: TGTGCCAGCAAAGGAGCGGATAGCTACAATGAGCAGTTCTTC; CDR3: CASKGADSYNEQFF
size: .; D: TRBD1; V: TRBV15; J: TRBJ2-1; DNA: TGTGCCACCAGCAGGACAGGGAAACAGTTCTTC; CDR3: CATSRTGKQFF
size: few; D: TRBD1; V: TRBV7-9; J: TRBJ2-5; DNA: TGTGCCAGCAGCGAATCTGTACCGGGACAGGGCAGGGAGACCCAGTACTTC; CDR3: CASSESVPGQGRETQYF
size: many; D: TRBD1; V: TRBV6-2/TRBV6-3; J: TRBJ2-2; DNA: TGTGCCAGCATCCCGGCAGGTCAGGGGGCCGGGGAGCTGTTTTTT; CDR3: CASIPAGQGAGELFF
size: many; D: .; V: TRBV20-1; J: TRBJ1-1; DNA: TGCAGCGCAACAGGGCCCAACACTGAAGCTTTCTTT; CDR3: CSATGPNTEAFF
size: many; D: .; V: TRBV29-1; J: TRBJ2-7; DNA: TGCAGCGTTGAAGACCGCGTGAACGAGCAGTACTTC; CDR3: CSVEDRVNEQYF
size: few; D: .; V: TRBV7-9; J: TRBJ2-7; DNA: TGTGCCAGCAGCTTACAAGGAGAGTCCTACGAGCAGTACTTC; CDR3: CASSLQGESYEQYF
size: .; D: .; V: TRBV28; J: TRBJ2-7; DNA: TGTGCCAGCAATCCCCCTACAACCTCCTACGAGCAGTACTTC; CDR3: CASNPPTTSYEQYF
size: few; D: TRBD2; V: TRBV7-4; J: TRBJ2-7; DNA: TGTGCCAGCAGCAGACTAGCGGGAGGGAGGGTCTACGAGCAGTACTTC; CDR3: CASSRLAGGRVYEQYF
size: few; D: TRBD2; V: TRBV14; J: TRBJ2-2; DNA: TGTGCCAGCAGCCGAGCGGGGTGGGAGCTGTTTTTT; CDR3: CASSRAGWELFF
size: many; D: TRBD2; V: TRBV6-2/TRBV6-3; J: TRBJ2-7; DNA: TGTGCCAGCAGAGCTCCCGGGAGGGGGGACTACGAGCAGTACTTC; CDR3: CASRAPGRGDYEQYF
size: few; D: TRBD2; V: TRBV5-1; J: TRBJ2-1; DNA: TGCGCCAGCAGTGGTCTAGCGGGAGGTCCGGATGAGCAGTTCTTC; CDR3: CASSGLAGGPDEQFF
size: .; D: .; V: TRBV3-1; J: TRBJ1-2; DNA: TGTGCCAGCAGCCAACGCCTAGGGGCGAGATTCTATGGCTACACCTTC; CDR3: CASSQRLGARFYGYTF
size: many; D: TRBD1; V: TRBV12-3/TRBV12-4; J: TRBJ2-7; DNA: TGTGCCAGCAGACCCCCGGGACAGGGCTACGAGCAGTACTTC; CDR3: CASRPPGQGYEQYF
size: .; D: .; V: TRBV4-2; J: TRBJ1-6; DNA: TGTGCCAGCAGCCAAGATCTGCCGGGGGCGACCTATAATTCACCCCTCCACTTT; CDR3: CASSQDLPGATYNSPLHF
size: .; D: TRBD1; V: TRBV4-3; J: TRBJ2-1; DNA: TGCGCCAGCAGCCAAGGGGCCCTAGGACAGGGCCACAATGAGCAGTTCTTC; CDR3: CASSQGALGQGHNEQFF
size: many; D: .; V: TRBV5-1; J: TRBJ1-1; DNA: TGCGCCAGCAGCTTGGAGGGGGTTCGGCGCACTGAAGCTTTCTTT; CDR3: CASSLEGVRRTEAFF
size: few; D: TRBD1; V: TRBV7-8; J: TRBJ1-4; DNA: TGTGCCAGCAGCTTAGAAATACAGGGGAAGGAAAAACTGTTTTTT; CDR3: CASSLEIQGKEKLFF
size: few; D: .; V: TRBV24-1; J: TRBJ2-3; DNA: TGTGCCACCAGGAGCGAAAGCACAGATACGCAGTATTTT; CDR3: CATRSESTDTQYF
size: many; D: TRBD2; V: TRBV5-1; J: TRBJ2-1; DNA: TGCGCCAGCAGCTGGGGACTAGCGGGCTCCAATGAGCAGTTCTTC; CDR3: CASSWGLAGSNEQFF
size: .; D: TRBD2; V: TRBV6-2/TRBV6-3; J: TRBJ2-1; DNA: TGTGCCAGCAGTTATCCGGGACTAGCCAATGAGCAGTTCTTC; CDR3: CASSYPGLANEQFF
size: .; D: .; V: TRBV18; J: TRBJ2-3; DNA: TGTGCCAGCTCACCACCGATTGATTCAGATACGCAGTATTTT; CDR3: CASSPPIDSDTQYF
size: many; D: .; V: TRBV10-3; J: TRBJ2-2; DNA: TGTGCCATCAGTGATGGGCAGGGACACACCGGGGAGCTGTTTTTT; CDR3: CAISDGQGHTGELFF
size: few; D: TRBD2; V: TRBV7-8; J: TRBJ2-7; DNA: TGTGCCAGCAGCCCCCAGTGGAGCGGGAGTTACGAGCAGTACTTC; CDR3: CASSPQWSGSYEQYF
size: few; D: .; V: TRBV28; J: TRBJ2-3; DNA: TGTGCCAGCAGTTCTCCGATGCGAGATACGCAGTATTTT; CDR3: CASSSPMRDTQYF
size: .; D: .; V: TRBV29-1; J: TRBJ2-2; DNA: TGCAGCGTTGTGACAGGACCTAAGAACACCGGGGAGCTGTTTTTT; CDR3: CSVVTGPKNTGELFF
size: many; D: TRBD1; V: TRBV7-7; J: TRBJ1-4; DNA: TGTGCTAGCAGCTTCTCAGGACAGGGGAAGTTGACTAATGAAAAACTGTTTTTT; CDR3: CASSFSGQGKLTNEKLFF
size: many; D: .; V: TRBV3-1; J: TRBJ1-1; DNA: TGTGCCAGCAGCCAAGAAAAAGTTACTGAAGCTTTCTTT; CDR3: CASSQEKVTEAFF
size: many; D: .; V: TRBV12-3/TRBV12-4; J: TRBJ2-1; DNA: TGTGCCAGCAGTCTGCAATTAGGGTTGAATGAGCAGTTCTTC; CDR3: CASSLQLGLNEQFF
size: .; D: TRBD1; V: TRBV6-1; J: TRBJ2-1; DNA: TGTGCCAACAAGGACAGGGTGAGATACAATGAGCAGTTCTTC; CDR3: CANKDRVRYNEQFF
size: .; D: .; V: TRBV7-2; J: TRBJ1-6; DNA: TGTGCCAGCAGCTTAAGGAGGCAGGTACATTCACCCCTCCACTTT; CDR3: CASSLRRQVHSPLHF
size: .; D: .; V: TRBV12-3/TRBV12-4; J: TRBJ1-5; DNA: TGTGCCAGCACCGGCGGACACCTTAGCAATCAGCCCCAGCATTTT; CDR3: CASTGGHLSNQPQHF
size: many; D: TRBD1; V: TRBV29-1; J: TRBJ2-7; DNA: TGCAGCGCCAACAGGGGTCGTGAGCAGTACTTC; CDR3: CSANRGREQYF
size: few; D: TRBD1; V: TRBV15; J: TRBJ2-4; DNA: TGTGCCACCAGCAGAGAGACAGGGGGCGGCAGGATTCAGTACTTC; CDR3: CATSRETGGGRIQYF